Below are 18 T cell receptor beta chains sequenced from a single sample in a study of early T cells in non-severe SARS-CoV-2 infection. In TCRdb, the 5' RACE reads were re-called with MiXCR into one record per CDR3 protein. Seen here are some 57,000 distinct CDR3 sequences, approximately 7.6% observed once, and the top ten hold approximately 4%. Sequenced material: whole blood. These receptors were collected from an adult who was a healthcare worker with PCR-confirmed SARS-CoV-2 infection or an uninfected control (not recorded which).

This clonotype was counted only a few times. The rearrangement uses TRBV7-9 and TRBJ2-3; no definite D call. CDR3 size: 15 residues. Germline CDR1 SEHNR, CDR2 FQNEAQ (reference sequence). Trimming shortened V by 5 bases and J by 0 bases, and 12 bases separated the two germline ends. In nucleotides, the CDR3 is TGTGCCAGCAGCCCCCGGTTTGTTAGCACAGATACGCAGTATTTT. Protein product: CASSPRFVSTDTQYF.

The sample holds many counts of this clonotype. The chain couples TRBV29-1 to TRBJ2-1, with TRBD2 matching 8 bases. V shed 8 bases, J shed 2 bases, and the junction held 8 bases outside the gene matches. This CDR3 region has 14 residues. Germline lookup yields CDR1 SQVTM and CDR2 ANQGSEA. DNA of the CDR3: TGCAGCCCGAGCGAGCGGGAGACCTACAATGAGCAGTTCTTC. This encodes CSPSERETYNEQFF.

This clonotype turned up a few times. The J gene is TRBJ2-1, the V gene TRBV6-7; 8 nucleotides agree with TRBD2. TRBV6-7 counts as an open reading frame of uncertain function. V shed 2 bases and J 7 bases; nucleotides not matched to a gene: 7. CDR3 length: 15 residues. For the CDR3, the DNA is TGTGCCAGCAGTTACAGGGGGACTAGGTGGAATGAGCAGTTCTTC. Its translation: CASSYRGTRWNEQFF.

This clonotype came up many times. The chain links TRBV12-3 or TRBV12-4 to TRBJ1-4, with 10 bases aligning to TRBD1. V shed 3 bases, J shed 7 bases, and the junction held 2 bases outside the gene matches. The CDR3 has 14 residues. In DNA, the CDR3 is TGTGCCAGCAGTTTGGGACAGGGGTTTGAAAAACTGTTTTTT. It codes for CASSLGQGFEKLFF.

This clonotype was counted a few times. The chain has TRBV7-9 and TRBJ2-3; tentative D call: TRBD1 (6 bases). The CDR3 is 16 residues long. Germline CDR1 reads SEHNR; CDR2 reads FQNEAQ (reference sequence). Trimming left V 5 bases short and J 0 bases short, with 15 bases between. The CDR3 bases are TGTGCCAGCAGCCCTTATCGAGGGGGAAGCACAGATACGCAGTATTTT. Translation gives CASSPYRGGSTDTQYF. The entire variable domain, with the rest obtained from reference TRBV7-9 and TRBJ2-3, is as follows: DTGVSQNPRHKITKRGQNVTFRCDPISEHNRLYWYRQTLGQGPEFLTYFQNEAQLEKSRLLSDRFSAERPKGSFSTLEIQRTEQGDSAMYLCASSPYRGGSTDTQYFGPGTRLTVL.

This clonotype came up many times. The CDR3 nucleotides are TGTGCCAGCAGCCAAACAGGGGCCACAGATACGCAGTATTTT. Residues: CASSQTGATDTQYF. The J gene is TRBJ2-3, the V gene TRBV3-1; 7 nucleotides line up with TRBD1. The length of the CDR3 is 14 residues. The V gene's germline CDR1 is LGHDT and CDR2 YNNKEL (reference sequence). Trimming removed 2 bases from V and 2 bases from J; junction bases left unmatched: 1.

This clonotype has only a few counts. This rearrangement joins TRBV27 to TRBJ2-7; D is tentatively TRBD1 or TRBD2 (5 bases each). V lost 7 bases, J lost 0 bases, and 13 bases lay in between. The CDR3 is 14 amino acids. Germline CDR1 and CDR2: MNHEY and SMNVEV (reference sequence). In nucleotides, the CDR3 is TGTGCCAGCATCCCCCCGGGGCTCTCCTACGAGCAGTACTTC. Translating gives CASIPPGLSYEQYF.

This clonotype was observed a few times. The V gene is TRBV6-2 or TRBV6-3, the J gene TRBJ1-1; tentatively, D is TRBD1 (5 bases). The CDR3 has 14 amino acids. V lost 3 bases and J 5 bases, leaving 13 bases between the germline ends. Germline V gene lookup returns CDR1 MNHEY and CDR2 SVGEGT. The CDR3 spells CASSYYGAQTEAFF. The DNA of the CDR3 is TGTGCCAGCAGTTATTACGGGGCCCAGACTGAAGCTTTCTTT.

This clonotype showed up just a few times. This chain joins TRBV6-5 and TRBJ2-7; D gene unclear. Germline CDR1 is MNHEY and CDR2 is SVGAGI. Trimming removed 6 bases at V and 6 bases at J, with 15 bases between. The CDR3 has 13 amino acids. The CDR3: CASSYTPQLEQYF. CDR3 nucleotide sequence: TGTGCCAGCAGCTATACCCCCCAGCTCGAGCAGTACTTC.

There are many counts of this clonotype. The chain employs TRBV5-6 and TRBJ2-1, with TRBD2 matching 15 bases. CDR1 and CDR2 (germline): SGHDT, YYEEEE. The junction had 10 bases not matched to a gene; V was cut back by 4 bases and J by 14 bases. This CDR3 is built from 15 residues. As DNA, the CDR3 is TGTGCCAGCAGCCCGACAGGGACTAGCGGGGGGTCGGAGTTCTTC. This codes for CASSPTGTSGGSEFF.

The V call is TRBV4-1, the J call TRBJ1-1, with D uncertain. Per the germline V gene, CDR1 is MGHRA and CDR2 is YSYEKL. This CDR3 is built from 14 residues. Between the trimmed V and J ends, which lost 4 bases and 1 base, there was a span of 10 bases. The DNA of the CDR3 is TGCGCCAGCAGCCTTGAGAGTCAGAACACTGAAGCTTTCTTT. Its translation is CASSLESQNTEAFF.

This clonotype has more than one count but fewer than ten. CDR3 sequence (DNA): TGTGCCAGCAGTTACGACAGCGGGGGCGCCACAGATACGCAGTATTTT. This sequence encodes CASSYDSGGATDTQYF. The chain joins TRBV6-5 to TRBJ2-3, with 8 bases that match TRBD2. With 2 bases clipped from V and 2 bases from J, the junction kept 6 bases outside the gene matches. Germline V gene data show CDR1 as MNHEY and CDR2 as SVGAGI. The CDR3 runs to 16 residues.

This clonotype was recorded at least ten times. The chain is built from TRBV14 and TRBJ1-2; D uncertain. The CDR3 sequence is 13 residues long. Looked up from germline, CDR1 is SGHDN and CDR2 is FVKESK. V was trimmed by 0 bases and J by 4 bases, leaving 6 bases between them. This chain's CDR3 is CASSQDSFYGYTF. The DNA for the CDR3 is TGTGCCAGCAGCCAAGATTCCTTCTATGGCTACACCTTC.

This clonotype has only a few counts. The CDR3 loop reads CSVGTGNSSYEQYF. The DNA of the CDR3 is TGCAGCGTTGGAACAGGGAACAGCTCCTACGAGCAGTACTTC. The genes are TRBV29-1 and TRBJ2-7; D is perhaps TRBD1 (6 bases). The CDR3 covers 14 residues. Germline V gene data show CDR1 as SQVTM and CDR2 as ANQGSEA. Trimming shortened V by 4 bases and J by 0 bases, and 13 bases separated the two germline ends.

This clonotype has more than one count but fewer than ten. This chain links TRBV7-2 with TRBJ2-7; D is possibly TRBD2 (6 bases). V lost 1 base, J lost 4 bases, and 20 bases lay in between. The CDR3 is made up of 17 amino acids. CDR1 and CDR2 (germline): SGHTA, FQGNSA. CDR3 region: CASSLDGGDAYNYEQYF. DNA for the CDR3: TGTGCCAGCAGCTTAGATGGAGGGGACGCATATAATTACGAGCAGTACTTC.

This rearrangement joins TRBV20-1 to TRBJ2-3; perhaps TRBD1 as D (6 bases). The CDR3 length is 14 residues. V gave up 3 bases and J gave up 3 bases, with 13 bases separating them. Germline V lookup: CDR1 DFQATT, CDR2 SNEGSKA (reference sequence). This chain's CDR3 is CSARAGGGTDTQYF. The CDR3 coding sequence is TGCAGTGCTAGGGCTGGGGGCGGTACAGATACGCAGTATTTT.

This CDR3 is CASSEVLAPNNEQFF. For the CDR3, the DNA is TGTGCCAGCAGCGAAGTACTAGCGCCAAACAATGAGCAGTTCTTC. This chain connects TRBV7-2 to TRBJ2-1; 7 nucleotides agree with TRBD2. The germline CDR1 and CDR2 sequences are SGHTA and FQGNSA. V was clipped by 5 bases and J by 5 bases; unmatched bases: 9. This CDR3 has 15 residues.

This clonotype showed up many times. This sequence joins TRBV28 and TRBJ2-2, with D perhaps matching TRBD1 (6 bases). The CDR3 runs 14 residues. V lost 5 bases and J 4 bases, leaving 11 bases between the germline ends. CDR1 and CDR2 from the germline V gene are MDHEN and SYDVKM. CDR3 nucleotides: TGTGCCAGCAGTGAGGGGGTCGCCACCGGGGAGCTGTTTTTT. Translating gives CASSEGVATGELFF.